The present entry profiles one T cell receptor beta chain with its context. The antigen is unknown. This specimen belongs to a study of OX40 agonist ivuxolimab in advanced cancers. Looking at the study overall: Each dose-escalation patient presented with hepatocellular carcinoma, melanoma, renal cell or head and neck cancer. Two cutaneous melanoma patients and one hepatocellular carcinoma patient, three in all, had partial responses.

Broader study findings: Low clonal expansion, among the lowest seen, marked partial responders at 0.1-3.0 mg/kg.

The germline gives CDR1 WSHSY, CDR2 SAAADI. The CDR3 totals 16 residues. V shed 3 bases and J shed 0 bases, with 14 bases lying between them. The repertoire was sequenced with immunoSEQ multiplex PCR; TCRdb's copy has only in-frame clones and lacks some. The sample has approximately 58,000 clones, approximately 90% seen once; the top ten hold 9.5% to 15%. This receptor was obtained from an adult with an advanced solid tumor such as melanoma, head and neck, liver or kidney cancer. The source was CD4+ or CD8+ T cells sorted from blood, collected in a trial of the OX40 agonist ivuxolimab. This sequence joins TRBV10-2 and TRBJ1-2, with a weak D call TRBD1 (6 bases). CDR3 in DNA: TGCGCCAGCAGTGATCCACAGGGTTTAGCTAACTATGGCTACACCTTC. Translating gives CASSDPQGLANYGYTF.